This TCR beta chain was recovered during a study of read filtering for tumor transcriptome and immune sequencing. Whole-study context: TCR-mapped reads were about 3.5 to 10.27 million with IR-seq versus roughly 85 to 1,300 with RNA-seq. Regarding the study as a whole: Correlation between methods rose after single-read clonotypes were removed. IR-seq captured clonotypes deeper and more reliably than RNA-seq. Roughly four fifths of IR-seq clonotypes had one read, totaling around 3.3% of reads; RNA-seq: 74.6% and 44.6%.

This clonotype occurred many times. What it binds is unknown. V lost 2 bases to trimming and J lost 6 bases, with 15 bases between them. From germline, CDR1 is SGHTA and CDR2 FQGNSA. The CDR3 loop spans 15 amino acids. The library was built from roughly 400 ng RNA with molecular barcoded adaptors for alpha/delta and beta/gamma chains. TCRdb redid the calling of the reads with MiXCR, one entry per CDR3 protein. The table includes around 65,000 distinct CDR3 sequences, roughly 18% detected once. Sequencing input: a population of CD138-negative cells sorted from bone marrow. The source of this sequence is a donor at least 40 years old with multiple myeloma. The rearrangement links TRBV7-2 to TRBJ2-3; D tentatively reads TRBD1 or TRBD2 (5 bases each). CDR3 residues: CASSLNFGAEDTQYF. CDR3 DNA sequence: TGTGCCAGCAGCTTAAATTTCGGGGCAGAGGATACGCAGTATTTT.